Shown below are 18 T cell receptor beta chains from a single sample sequenced in a study of T cells in Graves' hyperthyroidism and ophthalmopathy. It was RNA transcripts that yielded the amplified TCR beta CDR3 regions. First-round RT-PCR with HTBI primers amplified the TCR CDR3 region. In TCRdb, the multiplex PCR reads were re-called with MiXCR into one record per CDR3 protein. Here the sample spans some 690,000 distinct CDR3 sequences, 17% being singletons. Sequences were obtained from blood. The receptors derive from a man in his fifties or sixties with Graves' hyperthyroidism.

This clonotype has ten or more counts. This chain joins TRBV7-3 and TRBJ2-2; D ambiguous. Germline V gene lookup returns CDR1 SGHTA and CDR2 FQGTGA. The ends were cut back, 2 bases at V and 0 bases at J, with 4 bases in the middle. CDR3 size: 14 residues. The CDR3 nucleotides are TGTGCCAGCAGCTTAGACCCGAACACCGGGGAGCTGTTTTTT. It is translated as CASSLDPNTGELFF.

This clonotype came up many times. This chain links TRBV18 with TRBJ2-3; 8 positions agree with TRBD2. The CDR3 has 15 amino acids. V lost 5 bases, J lost 0 bases, and 4 bases stayed unmatched. Germline lookup yields CDR1 KGHSH and CDR2 LQKENI. The CDR3 loop reads CASSTLAASTDTQYF. The CDR3 DNA reads TGTGCCAGCTCAACACTAGCGGCAAGCACAGATACGCAGTATTTT.

There are a few counts of this clonotype. The chain couples TRBV29-1 to TRBJ2-7, with 8 positions matching TRBD1. CDR3 length: 14 residues. V was pared by 3 bases and J by 1 base, with 5 bases of the junction left unmatched. The germline V gene encodes CDR1 SQVTM and CDR2 ANQGSEA. The CDR3 nucleotides read TGCAGCGTTGAGGGGGACAGGTCTTCCTACGAGCAGTACTTC. Amino acid sequence: CSVEGDRSSYEQYF.

V gene TRBV5-1 combines with J gene TRBJ2-3; possible D gene TRBD1, 6 bases. The CDR3 spans 16 residues. The germline V gene has CDR1 SGHRS and CDR2 YFSETQ. V gave up 6 bases and J gave up 2 bases, with 19 bases separating them. This CDR3 is CASTHPFWGPTDTQYF. The CDR3 nucleotides are TGCGCCAGCACCCACCCTTTTTGGGGGCCCACAGATACGCAGTATTTT.

This clonotype was detected ten times or more. The gene calls are TRBV2 and TRBJ1-2; 12 bases are shared with TRBD1. CDR1 and CDR2 from the germline V gene are SNHLY and FYNNEI. V was pared by 4 bases and J by 6 bases, with 12 bases of the junction left unmatched. CDR3 size: 17 residues. CDR3 DNA: TGTGCCAGCAGTGTCCTTTCAGGGGGACAGGGGGCGAATGGCTACACCTTC. It specifies CASSVLSGGQGANGYTF. Supplemented by reference TRBV2 and TRBJ1-2, the full variable domain reads EPEVTQTPSHQVTQMGQEVILRCVPISNHLYFYWYRQILGQKVEFLVSFYNNEISEKSEIFDDQFSVERPDGSNFTLKIRSTKLEDSAMYFCASSVLSGGQGANGYTFGSGTRLTVV.

Comment on this clonotype: This may be a read error, as it is one base from a much larger clone. This chain links TRBV7-8 with TRBJ2-5, with D hard to call. V was clipped by 8 bases and J by 4 bases, with 17 bases between them. Germline V gene data show CDR1 as SGHVS and CDR2 as FQNEAQ. The CDR3 is 14 residues long. The CDR3 sequence is CASGEEGSLETQYF. CDR3 in DNA: TGTGCCAGCGGCGAAGAAGGGTCCCTAGAGACCCAGTACTTC.

The gene calls are TRBV28 and TRBJ2-3; TRBD1 might be the D (6 bases). CDR1 is MDHEN and CDR2 is SYDVKM in the germline V gene. Trimming took off 3 bases at V and 1 base at J, with 11 bases between the two ends. CDR3 length: 15 residues. The CDR3 protein is CASSFWGQGTDTQYF. The CDR3 DNA sequence: TGTGCCAGCAGTTTTTGGGGGCAGGGCACAGATACGCAGTATTTT.

The rearrangement uses TRBV3-1 and TRBJ2-7; D uncertain. The CDR3 totals 14 residues. The germline gives CDR1 LGHDT, CDR2 YNNKEL (reference sequence). The V and J ends lost 2 bases and 0 bases respectively, with 8 bases between them. The CDR3 region is CASSQPDFSYEQYF. The CDR3 region has the DNA TGTGCCAGCAGCCAACCAGACTTCTCCTACGAGCAGTACTTC.

Turning to this clonotype: A much larger clone is a single base away; this may be a read error. Without the conserved terminal phenylalanine or tryptophan, this CDR3 likely stems from a read error. This chain uses TRBV30 with TRBJ1-2, with D perhaps TRBD1 (6 bases). This CDR3 comprises 11 residues. Germline V CDR1 and CDR2: GTSNPN, SVGIG (reference sequence). Trimming left V 0 bases short and J 8 bases short, with 7 bases between. DNA for the CDR3: TGTGCCTGGAGTGTACAGGGCGGCTACACCCTC. Translated: CAWSVQGGYTL.

The rearrangement joins TRBV28 to TRBJ2-1, with TRBD2 identical over 13 bases. The germline CDR1 and CDR2 sequences are MDHEN and SYDVKM. The CDR3 is 18 amino acids. With 1 base clipped from V and 3 bases from J, the junction kept 6 bases outside the gene matches. This CDR3 reads CASSLSPRLAGGYNEQFF. The DNA of the CDR3 is TGTGCCAGCAGTTTATCCCCCCGACTAGCGGGAGGCTACAATGAGCAGTTCTTC.

The genes are TRBV28 and TRBJ1-1, with D maybe TRBD1 (5 bases). This CDR3 region has 15 residues. Trimming removed 1 base from V and 11 bases from J, with 20 bases in between. Germline V gene data show CDR1 as MDHEN and CDR2 as SYDVKM. CDR3 coding DNA: TGTGCCAGCAGTTTATTTCGTCGGGACGCCGAGAAGGCTTTCTTT. Amino acids: CASSLFRRDAEKAFF.

The table lists this clonotype with many counts. Mismatch with germline at one junction end may stem from a read error. The CDR3: CSAERQGTTEAFF. The CDR3 region has the DNA TGCAGCGCTGAAAGACAGGGAACCACTGAAGCTTTCTTT. The chain combines TRBV29-1 with TRBJ1-1; TRBD1 matches at 7 bases. The length of the CDR3 is 13 residues. CDR1 SQVTM and CDR2 ANQGSEA come from the germline V gene.

V gene TRBV18 combines with J gene TRBJ2-1, with 10 bases aligning to TRBD2. Germline trimming cut 3 bases from V and 12 bases from J; bases unmatched to any gene: 17. The germline V gene encodes CDR1 KGHSH and CDR2 LQKENI. The CDR3 length is 17 residues. The CDR3 sequence is CASSPAASGSGRHGQFF. CDR3 DNA sequence: TGTGCCAGCTCACCGGCGGCTAGCGGGAGTGGGCGGCATGGGCAGTTCTTC.

This clonotype was seen only a few times. The chain carries TRBV6-1 and TRBJ2-2, with D uncertain. The V end lost 10 bases, the J end lost 0 bases, and 27 bases lay between the germline ends. The germline gives CDR1 MNHNS, CDR2 SASEGT. CDR3 length equals 19 residues. CDR3 bases: TGTGCCACCGCGGTACGGCACGTATGGTCTGCCGCGAACACCGGGGAGCTGTTTTTT. Translation gives CATAVRHVWSAANTGELFF.

There are many counts of this clonotype. The V call is TRBV7-9, the J call TRBJ2-2; no definite D call. Germline values: CDR1 SEHNR, CDR2 FQNEAQ (reference sequence). CDR3 size: 15 residues. Trimming left V 1 base short and J 3 bases short, with 9 bases between. The chain's CDR3 is CASSLGVGDTGELFF. The CDR3, as DNA: TGTGCCAGCAGCTTAGGAGTTGGGGACACCGGGGAGCTGTTTTTT.

This clonotype has more than one count but fewer than ten. This sequence joins TRBV10-3 and TRBJ2-7; weak D call: TRBD2 (7 bases). The length of the CDR3 is 13 residues. Trimming pared 4 bases from V and 4 bases from J, leaving 11 bases between. Germline V lookup: CDR1 ENHRY, CDR2 SYGVKD. Here the CDR3 reads CAISGGGEYEQYF. DNA for the CDR3: TGTGCCATCAGTGGGGGGGGCGAATACGAGCAGTACTTC.

The chain employs TRBV9 and TRBJ2-3; 12 bases are shared with TRBD1. CDR1 and CDR2 from the germline V gene are SGDLS and YYNGEE. V shed 4 bases, J shed 5 bases, and the junction held 11 bases outside the gene matches. The CDR3 has 17 amino acids. CDR3 DNA sequence: TGTGCCAGCAGCTTTAGCCGGGACAGGGGGCGCGGAGATACGCAGTATTTT. Translated, it gives CASSFSRDRGRGDTQYF. The full variable domain, with the rest looked up from reference TRBV9 and TRBJ2-3, is DSGVTQTPKHLITATGQRVTLRCSPRSGDLSVYWYQQSLDQGLQFLIQYYNGEERAKGNILERFSAQQFPDLHSELNLSSLELGDSALYFCASSFSRDRGRGDTQYFGPGTRLTVL.

This clonotype was observed a few times. The chain carries TRBV13 and TRBJ2-5; 9 nucleotides align to TRBD2. Germline V gene lookup returns CDR1 PRHDT and CDR2 FYEKMQ (reference sequence). V dropped 2 bases and J dropped 1; count of bases not matched to a gene: 5. This CDR3 comprises 16 residues. The CDR3 DNA reads as TGTGCCAGCAGCTTAAACCTAGCGGGGCCCCAAGAGACCCAGTACTTC. This encodes CASSLNLAGPQETQYF.